Sequencing of this TCR beta chain was carried out in a study of blood T cell repertoires in COVID-19 (TCRdb year 2020). About the investigation overall: The collaborator samples originated in the United States, Italy and Spain and spanned the acute and convalescent phases of COVID-19. Subjects who had been exposed to COVID-19, were actively infected with it, or had recovered from it provided the deeply sampled blood TCRbeta repertoires that made up the dataset. Where HLA class I and class II types were available, the types were taken from metadata supplied by the sample provider, not from assay-based typing. A freely available public database, intended as a resource for researchers studying the immune response to SARS-CoV-2, is where the repertoires were released. The material from the prospective study consisted of cDNA or gDNA derived from T cells, B-cell-depleted T cells, or PBMCs. A de-identified subject ID, COVID-19 status, age in years and sex were almost always included in the sample metadata. Samples were obtained from the ongoing ImmuneRACE study (first 160 participants) and from some 1,200 subjects provided by 6 global collaborators. Beyond this particular receptor, the publication reports: How much clinical and demographic metadata was included differed by source and by participant, and the metadata was provided uncurated.

TCRbeta CDR3 regions were amplified from genomic DNA using the immunoSEQ Assay, a bias-controlled multiplex PCR. The authors' analysis ran thus. The number of nucleated cells in each sample was estimated from the amplification of reference gene primers within the assay. To quantify the absolute abundance of each unique TCRbeta CDR3 rearrangement, sequence reads were collapsed and filtered. For each sample, productive Simpson clonality was calculated as the square root of Simpson's diversity index across productive rearrangements. Here the immuneACCESS table is served through TCRdb, limited to in-frame sequences with V and J called. Missing clones are a known gap in these copies; in checked studies unresolved V genes cover under half, and the rest lacks a known reason. V, J and clone size are taken as reported in that table, and D and trimming were inferred from the DNA itself. In this sample the table shows roughly 170,000 clones, less than 85% of which occur a single time. The ten largest clones represent under 8.5% of the sample.

Regarding this clone: Its cognate antigen has yet to be identified. No base quality values were provided; no much bigger clone lies one nucleotide off.

The germline V gene encodes CDR1 MNHEY and CDR2 SVGEGT. The CDR3 runs 11 residues from the cysteine to the phenylalanine. The DNA shown is the 33-base CDR3, in frame from base 1. Trimming costs V 0 bases and J 7 bases, and their ends lie 3 bases apart. The collaborating institutions used their own protocols to collect whole blood in K2EDTA tubes. For TCRbeta analysis, collaborator samples were shipped as frozen whole blood, as isolated PBMCs, or as DNA extracted from either sample type. Sequencing was done on a sample of peripheral blood. The receptor was derived from a human donor in a cohort sampled during active COVID-19. The chain joins TRBV6-2 or TRBV6-3 to TRBJ1-2, with the D gene not confidently named. The CDR3 region reads CASSYSAGYTF. The sequenced DNA is TGTGCCAGCAGTTACTCGGCTGGCTACACCTTC.